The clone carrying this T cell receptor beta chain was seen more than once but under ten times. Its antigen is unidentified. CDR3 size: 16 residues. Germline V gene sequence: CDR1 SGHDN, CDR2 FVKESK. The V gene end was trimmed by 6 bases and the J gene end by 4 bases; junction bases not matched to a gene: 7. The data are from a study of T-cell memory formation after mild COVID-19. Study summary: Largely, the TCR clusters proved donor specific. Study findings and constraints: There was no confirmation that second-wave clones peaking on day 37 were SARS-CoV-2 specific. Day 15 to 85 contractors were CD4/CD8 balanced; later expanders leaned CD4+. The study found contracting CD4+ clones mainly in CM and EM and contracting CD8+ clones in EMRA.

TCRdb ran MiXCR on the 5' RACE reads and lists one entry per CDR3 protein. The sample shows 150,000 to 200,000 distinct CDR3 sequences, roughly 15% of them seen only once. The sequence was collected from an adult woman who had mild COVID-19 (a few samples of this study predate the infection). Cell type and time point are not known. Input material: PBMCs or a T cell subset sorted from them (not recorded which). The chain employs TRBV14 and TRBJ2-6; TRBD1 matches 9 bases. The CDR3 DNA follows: TGTGCCAGCAGTTTCCACAGGGGGCAGGGGGCCAACGTCCTGACTTTC. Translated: CASSFHRGQGANVLTF. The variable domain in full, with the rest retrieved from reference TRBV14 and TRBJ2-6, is EAGVTQFPSHSVIEKGQTVTLRCDPISGHDNLYWYRRVMGKEIKFLLHFVKESKQDESGMPNNRFLAERTGGTYSTLKVQPAELEDSGVYFCASSFHRGQGANVLTFGAGSRLTVL.